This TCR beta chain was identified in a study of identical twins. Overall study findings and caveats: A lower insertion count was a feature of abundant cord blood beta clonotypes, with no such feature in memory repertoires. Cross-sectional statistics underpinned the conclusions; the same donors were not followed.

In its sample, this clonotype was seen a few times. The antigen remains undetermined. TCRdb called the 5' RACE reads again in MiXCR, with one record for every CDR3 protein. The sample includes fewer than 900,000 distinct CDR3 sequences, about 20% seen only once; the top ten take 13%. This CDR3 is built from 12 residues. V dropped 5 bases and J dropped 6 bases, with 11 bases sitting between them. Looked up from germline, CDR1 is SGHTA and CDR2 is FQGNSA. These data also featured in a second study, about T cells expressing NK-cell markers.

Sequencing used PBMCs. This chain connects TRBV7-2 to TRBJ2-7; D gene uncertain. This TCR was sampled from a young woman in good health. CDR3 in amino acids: CASSPLVGEQYF. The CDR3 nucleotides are TGTGCCAGCAGCCCCCTGGTTGGCGAGCAGTACTTC. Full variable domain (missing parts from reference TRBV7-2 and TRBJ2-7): GAGVSQSPSNKVTEKGKDVELRCDPISGHTALYWYRQSLGQGLEFLIYFQGNSAPDKSGLPSDRFSAERTGGSVSTLTIQRTQQEDSAVYLCASSPLVGEQYFGPGTRLTVT.